The TCR beta chain described here comes from a study of breast tumors, draining lymph nodes, adjacent tissues. With respect to this clonotype: Its antigen is not identified. This CDR3 fails to terminate in the conserved phenylalanine or tryptophan, so it likely reflects a read error.

CDR3 length: 16 amino acids. The V end was cut by 5 bases, the J end by 2 bases, with 16 bases between. Germline loops: CDR1 LNHDA, CDR2 SQIVND (reference sequence). Samples came from axillary lymph nodes draining the breast cancer. TCRdb analysed the multiplex PCR reads with MiXCR anew, one entry per CDR3 protein. Among 190,000 or so distinct CDR3 sequences listed, approximately 33% were seen once. Regarding the study as a whole: Luminal-like breast cancer showed significantly higher tumor–nontumor repertoire similarity than basal-like.

The specimen was axillary lymph node tissue. The V gene is TRBV19, the J gene TRBJ2-1; D perhaps matches TRBD1 (6 bases). This TCR derives from a female donor with breast cancer. Some clones in this sample may be carry-over from other donors' samples. The CDR3, as DNA: TGTGCCAGTAGTCGATCTCCAGGGGCCCCCTACAATGAGCAGTTCTCC. Its translation: CASSRSPGAPYNEQFS.